The following is a T cell receptor beta chain sequence with its context. The data are from a study of cytomegalovirus exposure and HLA in healthy donors. Germline V gives CDR1 SGHTA, CDR2 FQGTGA. The V gene end was trimmed by 4 bases and the J gene end by 6 bases; junction bases not matched to a gene: 2. The CDR3 runs 14 residues. PCR primers comprised 60 Vbeta and 13 Jbeta primers. Assay: immunoSEQ multiplex PCR; the TCRdb copy retains only in-frame clones and omits some. This table holds about 160,000 clones, around 83% found once. The sequencing input was PBMCs. The TCR originated in a middle-aged man in good health and CMV-seropositive. The chain has TRBV7-3 and TRBJ2-2, with TRBD2 matching over 10 bases. The CDR3 nucleotides read TGTGCCAGCAGCTACACTAGCGGGGCCGGGGAGCTGTTTTTT. As protein: CASSYTSGAGELFF.